The 8 T cell receptor beta chains presented below share a single source sample, sequenced in a study of tumor-infiltrating lymphocytes in primary liver carcinoma. From roughly 21-30 mg of unsorted bulk tissue, DNA and RNA were co-extracted together. TCR beta cDNA was reverse-transcribed from about 0.45 ug of total RNA. The reaction used a constant-region primer and ProtoScript II reverse transcriptase. Slightly modified ARM-PCR served as the procedure for the TCR beta libraries. These libraries came from three rounds of nested multiplex PCR. TRBV1-TRBV30 forward primers paired with a C-beta reverse primer drove the first two PCR rounds, 10 cycles each. TCRdb processed the multiplex PCR reads anew with MiXCR; each CDR3 protein has one entry. The repertoire holds roughly 120,000 distinct CDR3 sequences, roughly 69% seen once, with roughly 8.8% in the top ten. Source material: liver tumor tissue from sampling region 1. Specified subset: tumor region T1, superior pole. Receptors were obtained from a woman aged 55-70 years with primary liver carcinoma and hepatitis B virus infection.

Points on this clonotype: The junction does not match germline at one end; this may be a read error. This chain uses TRBV11-2 with TRBJ1-6; the D gene is possibly TRBD1 (5 bases). Germline CDR1 is SGHAT and CDR2 is FQNNGV. This CDR3 spans 16 amino acids. The CDR3 coding sequence is TGTGCCAGCAGTTCCATAGGGGACCCCTATAATTCACTCCTCCACTTT. This sequence encodes CASSSIGDPYNSLLHF.

A word on this clonotype: At one end the junction does not follow the germline gene, possibly because of a read error. CDR3 sequence reads: CACSSPVGGTYNEQFF. In DNA, the CDR3 is TGTGCCTGCAGTTCCCCAGTCGGGGGTACCTACAATGAGCAGTTCTTC. V is TRBV28 and J is TRBJ2-1; TRBD2 is a possible D gene (6 bases). Germline loops: CDR1 MDHEN, CDR2 SYDVKM. This CDR3 is 16 amino acids long.

Comment on this clonotype: Germline is not matched at one junction end, which may reflect a read error. The chain combines TRBV11-3 with TRBJ2-1; D gene uncertain. Germline V gene data show CDR1 as SGHNT and CDR2 as YENEEA. The CDR3 loop spans 14 amino acids. The CDR3 spells CTSSLDNQGVEQFF. As DNA, the CDR3 is TGTACCAGCAGCCTAGATAACCAAGGAGTGGAGCAGTTCTTC.

Turning to this clonotype: It may be a read error: a sequence one base away is much more abundant. V usage is TRBV7-9 and J usage is TRBJ2-7, with D possibly being TRBD1 (5 bases). The CDR3 is 14 amino acids. Germline values: CDR1 SEHNR, CDR2 FQNEAQ (reference sequence). CDR3 protein: CTSSLAGSRNEQYF. As DNA, the CDR3 is TGTACCAGCAGCTTAGCAGGGTCGAGGAACGAGCAGTACTTC.

The sample holds many counts of this clonotype. The rearrangement links TRBV28 to TRBJ2-1; D unresolved. Germline CDR1 reads MDHEN; CDR2 reads SYDVKM. V was trimmed by 2 bases and J by 4 bases, leaving 3 bases between them. The CDR3 is made up of 12 amino acids. In nucleotides, the CDR3 is TGTGCCAGCAGTTTAAGATACAATGAGCAGTTCTTC. This sequence encodes CASSLRYNEQFF.

The chain uses TRBV30 and TRBJ2-2; weak D call: TRBD2 (5 bases). The CDR3 covers 14 residues. V shed 0 bases and J shed 11 bases, with 16 bases lying between them. Germline loops: CDR1 GTSNPN, CDR2 SVGIG (reference sequence). The CDR3 nucleotides read TGTGCCTGGAGTGTACTTCCCGGGGTAGGCGAGCTGTTTTTT. Translating it yields CAWSVLPGVGELFF.

This clonotype was seen more than once but under ten times. The chain employs TRBV2 and TRBJ2-2, with D uncertain. CDR1 and CDR2 from the germline V gene are SNHLY and FYNNEI. V was shortened by 9 bases and J by 1 base, with 12 bases between the two germline ends. The length of the CDR3 is 14 residues. The CDR3 here is CASTMDVNTGELFF. CDR3 in DNA: TGTGCCAGTACCATGGACGTGAACACCGGGGAGCTGTTTTTT.

Comments on this clonotype: Lacking the conserved final phenylalanine or tryptophan, this CDR3 likely reflects a read error. V gene TRBV6-6 combines with J gene TRBJ2-1; D call uncertain. The CDR3 consists of 14 residues. The ends were cut back, 6 bases at V and 0 bases at J, with 9 bases in the middle. CDR1 and CDR2 (germline): MNHNY, SVGAGI (reference sequence). The DNA of the CDR3 is TGTGCCAGCAGAACGGCGAGCTCCTACAATGAGCAGTTCATC. Amino acid sequence: CASRTASSYNEQFI.